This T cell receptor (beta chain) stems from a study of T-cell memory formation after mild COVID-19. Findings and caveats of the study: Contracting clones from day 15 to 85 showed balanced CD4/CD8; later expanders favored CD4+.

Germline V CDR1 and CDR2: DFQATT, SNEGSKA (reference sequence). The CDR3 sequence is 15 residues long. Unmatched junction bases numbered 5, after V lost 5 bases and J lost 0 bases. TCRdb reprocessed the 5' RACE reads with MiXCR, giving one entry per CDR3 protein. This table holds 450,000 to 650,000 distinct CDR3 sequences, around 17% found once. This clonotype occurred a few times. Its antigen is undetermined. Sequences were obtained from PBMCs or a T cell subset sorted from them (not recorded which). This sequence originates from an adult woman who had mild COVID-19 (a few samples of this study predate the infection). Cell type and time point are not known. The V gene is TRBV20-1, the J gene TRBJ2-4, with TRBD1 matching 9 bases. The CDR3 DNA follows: TGCAGTGCTGCTTACAGGGGGCTAGCCAAAAACATTCAGTACTTC. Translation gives CSAAYRGLAKNIQYF.